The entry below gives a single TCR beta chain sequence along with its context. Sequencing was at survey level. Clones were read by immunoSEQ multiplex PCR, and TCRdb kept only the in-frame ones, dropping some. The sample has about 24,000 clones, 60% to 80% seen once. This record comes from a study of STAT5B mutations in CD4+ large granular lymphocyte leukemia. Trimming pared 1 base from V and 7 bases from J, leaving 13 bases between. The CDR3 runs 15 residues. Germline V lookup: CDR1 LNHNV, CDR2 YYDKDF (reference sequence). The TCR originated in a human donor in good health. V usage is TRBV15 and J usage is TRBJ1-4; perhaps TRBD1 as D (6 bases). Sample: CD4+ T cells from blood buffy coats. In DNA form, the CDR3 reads TGTGCCACCAGCAGAGGTGGGGGGCTGGTTGAAAAACTGTTTTTT. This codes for CATSRGGGLVEKLFF.